Included here is one TCR beta chain sequence, with context. Antigen: not known. This entry comes from a study of tumor-infiltrating lymphocytes in localized non-small cell lung cancer. Points from the study as a whole: Different pieces of the same tissue went to different assays, confounding technical variation with intratumor heterogeneity.

Clones were sequenced by immunoSEQ multiplex PCR, and TCRdb holds only the in-frame ones, with some missing. The table has around 21,000 clones, about 80% seen once. Trimming pared 3 bases from V and 6 bases from J, leaving 18 bases between. Germline values: CDR1 MNHEY, CDR2 SMNVEV (reference sequence). This CDR3 region has 15 residues. This TCR came from a human donor with non-small cell lung cancer. The chain combines TRBV27 with TRBJ2-7; maybe TRBD2 (5 bases). Sequencing input: lung tumor tissue. CDR3 region: CASSFRGVAPSEQYF. The CDR3 region has the DNA TGTGCCAGCAGTTTTCGTGGAGTAGCGCCATCCGAGCAGTACTTC.